The 10 T cell receptor beta chains given below trace back to one sample, sequenced in a study of naive and memory T cell subsets. Both TRBC1 and TRBC2 were covered by a beta constant-region primer of two equimolar oligonucleotides. Each CDR3 protein is one row after TCRdb ran MiXCR on the UMI-ligation and nested PCR reads. The sample has about 85,000 distinct CDR3 sequences, under 15% seen once. The sequenced sample was central memory CD4+ T cells from blood. Receptors originate from a human donor in good health.

CDR3 amino acids: CASSGGYIYTEAFF. CDR3 DNA sequence: TGTGCCAGCAGCGGAGGCTACATATACACTGAAGCTTTCTTT. The chain carries TRBV11-2 and TRBJ1-1; D is undetermined. Germline values: CDR1 SGHAT, CDR2 FQNNGV. The CDR3 is made up of 14 amino acids. Trimming shortened V by 5 bases and J by 3 bases, and 13 bases separated the two germline ends.

This clonotype was seen a few times. The chain has TRBV2 and TRBJ2-6, with 10 bases that match TRBD1. This CDR3 has 17 amino acids. V shed 7 bases and J 4 bases; nucleotides not matched to a gene: 10. Germline V CDR1 and CDR2: SNHLY, FYNNEI. In nucleotides, the CDR3 is TGTGCCAGCATCCCGGACAGGGGGGTGGGAGGGGCCAACGTCCTGACTTTC. Translation gives CASIPDRGVGGANVLTF.

The chain is built from TRBV20-1 and TRBJ1-5, with D uncertain. The CDR3 runs to 12 residues. Germline V gene lookup returns CDR1 DFQATT and CDR2 SNEGSKA (reference sequence). Deletions cut 0 bases from V and 6 bases from J, with 6 bases between. CDR3 coding DNA: TGCAGTGCTAGAGATGTAAGTCAGCCCCAGCATTTT. Protein sequence: CSARDVSQPQHF.

This clonotype was recorded at least ten times. The chain uses TRBV20-1 and TRBJ2-3; D ambiguous. Between the trimmed V and J ends, which lost 1 base and 1 base, there was a span of 6 bases. Germline loops: CDR1 DFQATT, CDR2 SNEGSKA (reference sequence). CDR3 length: 13 amino acids. Written as DNA, the CDR3 is TGCAGTGCTAGAGTAGCCGGCACAGATACGCAGTATTTT. Protein: CSARVAGTDTQYF.

This clonotype was seen a few times. This chain joins TRBV5-5 and TRBJ2-2; the D call may be TRBD1 or TRBD2 (5 bases each). Between the trimmed V and J ends, which lost 2 bases and 8 bases, there was a span of 28 bases. There are 19 residues in the CDR3. The germline V gene has CDR1 SGHKS and CDR2 YYEKEE (reference sequence). The CDR3 reads CASSLTGTSGRSSGGELFF. The DNA of the CDR3 is TGTGCCAGCAGCTTAACTGGGACCTCGGGCAGAAGCTCCGGGGGGGAGCTGTTTTTT.

This clonotype was picked up many times. The chain couples TRBV4-3 to TRBJ2-7; D is unclear. Trimming cost V 0 bases and J 7 bases, with 16 bases left between them. This CDR3 has 15 amino acids. The germline V gene has CDR1 LGHNA and CDR2 YSLEER. In DNA, the CDR3 is TGCGCCAGCAGCCAAGACCAAGGGAATCCGCGGGAGCAGTACTTC. This gives the protein CASSQDQGNPREQYF.

This clonotype has a handful of counts. The V call is TRBV12-3 or TRBV12-4, the J call TRBJ2-2; 8 bases are a match to TRBD1. CDR3 size: 16 residues. Trimming at V came to 4 bases and at J to 1 base, leaving 5 bases not matched to a gene. This CDR3 reads CASSSTGTGNTGELFF. The CDR3 nucleotides are TGTGCCAGCAGTTCCACCGGGACAGGGAACACCGGGGAGCTGTTTTTT.

The chain recombines TRBV7-3 with TRBJ1-1, with a possible D match to TRBD1 (6 bases). The CDR3 is made up of 13 amino acids. Between the trimmed V and J ends, which lost 5 bases and 3 bases, there was a span of 10 bases. Per the germline V gene, CDR1 is SGHTA and CDR2 is FQGTGA. This CDR3 reads CASSQQGDTEAFF. The CDR3 DNA is TGTGCCAGCAGCCAACAGGGAGACACTGAAGCTTTCTTT.

The chain is built from TRBV6-1 and TRBJ1-5; TRBD1 matches at 7 bases. With V trimmed by 2 bases and J by 2 bases, 3 bases remained unmatched. CDR3 size: 15 residues. The germline V gene has CDR1 MNHNS and CDR2 SASEGT. The CDR3 sequence is CASSEQGVGNQPQHF. For the CDR3, the DNA is TGTGCCAGCAGTGAACAGGGGGTGGGCAATCAGCCCCAGCATTTT.

In its sample, this clonotype was seen a few times. V gene TRBV7-2 combines with J gene TRBJ2-2, with 9 bases lining up with TRBD2. The V gene end was trimmed by 0 bases and the J gene end by 7 bases; junction bases not matched to a gene: 18. Germline V gene sequence: CDR1 SGHTA, CDR2 FQGNSA. There are 20 residues in the CDR3. The CDR3 here is CASSLALLRSGSLGDGELFF. The DNA for the CDR3 is TGTGCCAGCAGCTTAGCCCTATTACGTAGCGGGAGTCTGGGGGACGGGGAGCTGTTTTTT.